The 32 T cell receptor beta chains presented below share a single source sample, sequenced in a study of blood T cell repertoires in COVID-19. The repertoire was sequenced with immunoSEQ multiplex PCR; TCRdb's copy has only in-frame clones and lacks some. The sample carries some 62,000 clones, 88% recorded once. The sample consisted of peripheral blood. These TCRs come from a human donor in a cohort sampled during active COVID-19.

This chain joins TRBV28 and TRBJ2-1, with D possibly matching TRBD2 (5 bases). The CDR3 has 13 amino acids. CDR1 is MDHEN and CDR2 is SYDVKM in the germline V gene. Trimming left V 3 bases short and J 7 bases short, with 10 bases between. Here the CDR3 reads CASSFWRGNEQFF. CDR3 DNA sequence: TGTGCCAGCAGTTTCTGGCGCGGGAATGAGCAGTTCTTC.

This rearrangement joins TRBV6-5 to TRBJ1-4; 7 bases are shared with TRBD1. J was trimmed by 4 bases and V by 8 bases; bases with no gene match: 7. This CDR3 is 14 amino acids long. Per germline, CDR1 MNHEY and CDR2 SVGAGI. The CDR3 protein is CASAVRQGNEKLFF. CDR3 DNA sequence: TGTGCCAGCGCGGTACGACAGGGTAATGAAAAACTGTTTTTT.

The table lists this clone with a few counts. CDR3 sequence reads: CASSQGAGTGNSPLHF. DNA of the CDR3: TGCGCCAGCAGCCAAGGGGCAGGGACAGGGAATTCACCCCTCCACTTT. The J gene is TRBJ1-6, the V gene TRBV4-1, with 9 bases matching TRBD1. Germline V CDR1 and CDR2: MGHRA, YSYEKL. This CDR3 contains 16 residues. With V trimmed by 1 base and J by 7 bases, 5 bases remained unmatched.

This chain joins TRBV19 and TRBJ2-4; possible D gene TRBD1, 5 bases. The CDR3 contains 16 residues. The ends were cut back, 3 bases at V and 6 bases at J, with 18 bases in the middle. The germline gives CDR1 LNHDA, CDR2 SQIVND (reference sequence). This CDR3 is CASSISHVPQGNIQYF. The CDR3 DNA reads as TGTGCCAGTAGTATTTCTCACGTCCCCCAGGGAAACATTCAGTACTTC.

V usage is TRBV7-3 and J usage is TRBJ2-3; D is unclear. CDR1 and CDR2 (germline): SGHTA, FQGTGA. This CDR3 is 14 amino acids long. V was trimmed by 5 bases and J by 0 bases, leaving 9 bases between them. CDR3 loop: CASSPGHSTDTQYF. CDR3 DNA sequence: TGTGCCAGCAGCCCAGGCCACAGCACAGATACGCAGTATTTT.

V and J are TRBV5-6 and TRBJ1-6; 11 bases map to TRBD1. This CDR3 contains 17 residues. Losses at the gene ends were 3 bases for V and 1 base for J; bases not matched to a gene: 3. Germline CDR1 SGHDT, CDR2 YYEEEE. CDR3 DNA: TGTGCCAGCAGCTACGGACAGGGGGCGTCCTATAATTCACCCCTCCACTTT. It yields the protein CASSYGQGASYNSPLHF.

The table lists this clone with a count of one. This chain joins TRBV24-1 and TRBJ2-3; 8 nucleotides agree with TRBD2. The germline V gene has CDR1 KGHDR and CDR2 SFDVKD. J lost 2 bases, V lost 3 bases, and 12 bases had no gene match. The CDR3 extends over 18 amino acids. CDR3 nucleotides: TGTGCCACCAGTGATCCCACTTATACTAGCGGCTACACAGATACGCAGTATTTT. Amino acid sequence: CATSDPTYTSGYTDTQYF.

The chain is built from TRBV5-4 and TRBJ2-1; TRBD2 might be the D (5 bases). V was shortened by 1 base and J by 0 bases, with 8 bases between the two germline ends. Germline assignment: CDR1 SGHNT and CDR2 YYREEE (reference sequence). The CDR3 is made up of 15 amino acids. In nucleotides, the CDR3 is TGTGCCAGCAGCTTGCGGGGAAGCTCCTACAATGAGCAGTTCTTC. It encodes CASSLRGSSYNEQFF. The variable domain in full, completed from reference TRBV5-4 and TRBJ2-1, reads ETGVTQSPTHLIKTRGQQVTLRCSSQSGHNTVSWYQQALGQGPQFIFQYYREEENGRGNFPPRFSGLQFPNYSSELNVNALELDDSALYLCASSLRGSSYNEQFFGPGTRLTVL.

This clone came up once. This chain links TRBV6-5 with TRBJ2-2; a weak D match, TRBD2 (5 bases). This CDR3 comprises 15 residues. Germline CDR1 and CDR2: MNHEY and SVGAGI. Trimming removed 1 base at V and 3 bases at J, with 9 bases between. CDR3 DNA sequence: TGTGCCAGCAGTTACTTTAGGACTGACACCGGGGAGCTGTTTTTT. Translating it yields CASSYFRTDTGELFF.

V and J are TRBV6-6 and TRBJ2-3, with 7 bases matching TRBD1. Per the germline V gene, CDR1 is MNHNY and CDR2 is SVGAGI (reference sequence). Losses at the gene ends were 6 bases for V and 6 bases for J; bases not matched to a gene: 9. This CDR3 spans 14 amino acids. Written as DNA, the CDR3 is TGTGCCAGCAGGAACAGGGGAATCACGGATACGCAGTATTTT. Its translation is CASRNRGITDTQYF.

The CDR3, as DNA: TGTGCCAGCAACGGACAGAGCTACAATGAGCAGTTCTTC. Protein product: CASNGQSYNEQFF. The chain is built from TRBV9 and TRBJ2-1, with D perhaps TRBD1 (6 bases). The germline CDR1 and CDR2 sequences are SGDLS and YYNGEE. The CDR3 sequence is 13 residues long. V was shortened by 6 bases and J by 3 bases, with 10 bases between the two germline ends.

CDR3 sequence reads: CASSPRQGSNEKLFF. CDR3 DNA: TGTGCCAGCAGTCCTCGACAGGGGAGTAATGAAAAACTGTTTTTT. J is TRBJ1-4 and V is TRBV2; 8 positions match TRBD1. Trimming at V came to 5 bases and at J to 4 bases, leaving 6 bases not matched to a gene. The CDR3 is 15 amino acids. CDR1 is SNHLY and CDR2 is FYNNEI in the germline V gene.

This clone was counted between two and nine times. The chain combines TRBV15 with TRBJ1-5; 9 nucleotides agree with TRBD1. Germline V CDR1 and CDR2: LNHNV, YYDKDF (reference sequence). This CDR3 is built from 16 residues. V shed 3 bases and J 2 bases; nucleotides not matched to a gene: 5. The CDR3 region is CATSSGTGIGNQPQHF. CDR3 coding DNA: TGTGCCACCAGCAGTGGGACAGGGATCGGCAATCAGCCCCAGCATTTT.

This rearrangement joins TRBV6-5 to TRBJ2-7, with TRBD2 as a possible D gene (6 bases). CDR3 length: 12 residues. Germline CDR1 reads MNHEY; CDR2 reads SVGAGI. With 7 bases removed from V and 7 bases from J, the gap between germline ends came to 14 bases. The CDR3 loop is CASNAGTGEQYF. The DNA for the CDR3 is TGTGCCAGCAATGCGGGGACGGGGGAGCAGTACTTC.

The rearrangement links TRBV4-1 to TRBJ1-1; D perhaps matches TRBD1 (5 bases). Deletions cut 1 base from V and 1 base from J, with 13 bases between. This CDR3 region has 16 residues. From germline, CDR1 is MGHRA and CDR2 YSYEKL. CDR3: CASSQVFGRANTEAFF. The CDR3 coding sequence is TGCGCCAGCAGCCAAGTTTTTGGCAGGGCGAACACTGAAGCTTTCTTT.

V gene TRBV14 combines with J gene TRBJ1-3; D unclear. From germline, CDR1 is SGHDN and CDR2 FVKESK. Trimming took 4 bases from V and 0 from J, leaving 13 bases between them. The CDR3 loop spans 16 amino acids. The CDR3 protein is CASSPLTPTSGNTIYF. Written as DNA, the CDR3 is TGTGCCAGCAGCCCCCTGACACCAACCTCTGGAAACACCATATATTTT.

The CDR3 reads CASSLNAGNSPLHF. The CDR3 DNA reads TGTGCCAGCAGCTTAAATGCAGGGAATTCACCCCTCCACTTT. V gene TRBV7-6 combines with J gene TRBJ1-6; tentatively, D is TRBD1 (5 bases). Germline CDR1 reads SGHVS; CDR2 reads FNYEAQ. The CDR3 has 14 residues. Trimming took 2 bases from V and 7 from J, leaving 9 bases between them. Full variable domain (missing parts from reference TRBV7-6 and TRBJ1-6): GAGVSQSPRYKVTKRGQDVALRCDPISGHVSLYWYRQALGQGPEFLTYFNYEAQQDKSGLPNDRFSAERPEGSISTLTIQRTEQRDSAMYRCASSLNAGNSPLHFGNGTRLTVT.

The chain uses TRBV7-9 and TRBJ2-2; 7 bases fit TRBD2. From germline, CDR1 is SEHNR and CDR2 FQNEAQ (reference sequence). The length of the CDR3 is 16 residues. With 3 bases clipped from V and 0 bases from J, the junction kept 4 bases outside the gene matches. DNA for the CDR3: TGTGCCAGCAGCTTCGCGGGACTACCGAACACCGGGGAGCTGTTTTTT. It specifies CASSFAGLPNTGELFF.

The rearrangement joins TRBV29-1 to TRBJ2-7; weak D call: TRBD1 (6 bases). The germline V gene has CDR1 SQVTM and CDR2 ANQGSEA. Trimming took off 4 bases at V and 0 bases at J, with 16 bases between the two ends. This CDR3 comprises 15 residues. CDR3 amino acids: CSVVRQGSFSYEQYF. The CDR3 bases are TGCAGCGTTGTCCGCCAGGGGTCGTTCTCCTACGAGCAGTACTTC.

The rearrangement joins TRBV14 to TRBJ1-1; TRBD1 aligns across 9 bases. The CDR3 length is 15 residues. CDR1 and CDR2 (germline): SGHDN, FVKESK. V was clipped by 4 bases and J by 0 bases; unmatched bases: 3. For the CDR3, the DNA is TGTGCCAGCAGCCCGCGGACAGGGGTGAACACTGAAGCTTTCTTT. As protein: CASSPRTGVNTEAFF.

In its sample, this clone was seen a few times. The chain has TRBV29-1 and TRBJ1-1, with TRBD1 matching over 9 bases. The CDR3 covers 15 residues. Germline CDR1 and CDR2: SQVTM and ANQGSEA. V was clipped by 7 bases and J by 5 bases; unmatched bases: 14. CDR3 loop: CSATPLDRGGTEAFF. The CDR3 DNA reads TGCAGCGCCACCCCCTTGGACAGGGGAGGGACTGAAGCTTTCTTT.

The CDR3 DNA reads TGTGCCAGCAGCTCTGGACAGGGTTGGTTATACGAGCAGTACTTC. Amino acid sequence: CASSSGQGWLYEQYF. V gene TRBV7-2 combines with J gene TRBJ2-7; 8 bases align to TRBD1. The ends lost 4 bases at V and 4 bases at J; junction bases unmatched: 9. There are 15 residues in the CDR3. Germline-derived CDR1 and CDR2 are SGHTA and FQGNSA.

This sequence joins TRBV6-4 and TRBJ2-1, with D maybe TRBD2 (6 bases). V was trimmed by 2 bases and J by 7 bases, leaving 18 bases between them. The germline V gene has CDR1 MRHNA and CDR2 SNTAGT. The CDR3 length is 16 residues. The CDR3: CASSDVGGQGGNEQFF. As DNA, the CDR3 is TGTGCCAGCAGTGACGTTGGCGGGCAGGGAGGTAATGAGCAGTTCTTC.

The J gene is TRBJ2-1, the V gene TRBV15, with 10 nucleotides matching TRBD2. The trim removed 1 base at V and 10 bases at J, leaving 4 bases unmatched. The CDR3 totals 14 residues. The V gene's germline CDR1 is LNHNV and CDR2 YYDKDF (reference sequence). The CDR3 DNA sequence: TGTGCCACCAGCAGAGGTGGACTAGCGGACGAGCAGTTCTTC. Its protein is CATSRGGLADEQFF.

The CDR3 DNA sequence: TGTGCCAGTCGCGATGGGGCGGCCCTAAGCACAGATACGCAGTATTTT. The encoded protein is CASRDGAALSTDTQYF. The rearrangement uses TRBV2 and TRBJ2-3; tentative D call: TRBD1 (5 bases). Germline CDR1 reads SNHLY; CDR2 reads FYNNEI. V lost 9 bases, J lost 0 bases, and 19 bases lay in between. The CDR3 is 16 amino acids.

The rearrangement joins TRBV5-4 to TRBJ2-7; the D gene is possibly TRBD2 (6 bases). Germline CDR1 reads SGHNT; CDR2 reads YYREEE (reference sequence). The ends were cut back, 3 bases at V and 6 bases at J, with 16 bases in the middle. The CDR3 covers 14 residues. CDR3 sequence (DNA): TGTGCCAGCAGCTCCCGGACTAAGCTTCGCGAGCAGTACTTC. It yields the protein CASSSRTKLREQYF.

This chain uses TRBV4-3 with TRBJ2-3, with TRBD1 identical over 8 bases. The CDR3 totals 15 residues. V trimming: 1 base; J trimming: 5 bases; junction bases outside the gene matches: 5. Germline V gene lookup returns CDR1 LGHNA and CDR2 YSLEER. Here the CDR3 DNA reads TGCGCCAGCAGCCAAGGGACAGGGTACGGAGATACGCAGTATTTT. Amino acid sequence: CASSQGTGYGDTQYF.

The CDR3 DNA reads TGCGCCAGCAGCTTGGGGAGCGGGATGGGCAATGAGCAGTTCTTC. As protein: CASSLGSGMGNEQFF. This chain uses TRBV5-1 with TRBJ2-1; 7 positions agree with TRBD2. V lost 0 bases, J lost 6 bases, and 6 bases stayed unmatched. Germline CDR1 and CDR2: SGHRS and YFSETQ. There are 15 residues in the CDR3.

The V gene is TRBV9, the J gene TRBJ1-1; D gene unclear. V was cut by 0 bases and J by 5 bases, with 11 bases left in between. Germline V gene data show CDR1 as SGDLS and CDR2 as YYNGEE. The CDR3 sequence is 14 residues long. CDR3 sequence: CASSVDQDGTEAFF. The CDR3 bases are TGTGCCAGCAGCGTAGATCAGGATGGAACTGAAGCTTTCTTT.

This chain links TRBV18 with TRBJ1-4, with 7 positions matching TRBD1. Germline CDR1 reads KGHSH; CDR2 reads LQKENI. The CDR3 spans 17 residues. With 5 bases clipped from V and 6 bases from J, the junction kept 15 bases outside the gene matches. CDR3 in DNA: TGTGCCAGCTCAAAACGGTCTGGACAGGACCCGGATGAAAAACTGTTTTTT. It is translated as CASSKRSGQDPDEKLFF.

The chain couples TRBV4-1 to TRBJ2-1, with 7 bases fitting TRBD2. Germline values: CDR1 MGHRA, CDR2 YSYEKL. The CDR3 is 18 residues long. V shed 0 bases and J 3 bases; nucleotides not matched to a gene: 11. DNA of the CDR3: TGCGCCAGCAGCCAAGATTGGGGAGGAGCGGGACGCTACAATGAGCAGTTCTTC. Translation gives CASSQDWGGAGRYNEQFF.

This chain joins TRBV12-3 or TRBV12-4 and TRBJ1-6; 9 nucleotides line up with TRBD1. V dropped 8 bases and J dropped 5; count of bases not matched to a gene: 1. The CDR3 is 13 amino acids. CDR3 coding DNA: TGTGCCAGCGGACAGGGGAATAATTCACCCCTCCACTTT. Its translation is CASGQGNNSPLHF.